This T cell receptor (beta chain) derives from a study of early T cells in non-severe SARS-CoV-2 infection. Each CDR3 protein gets one entry after TCRdb re-called the 5' RACE reads with MiXCR. The sample comprises roughly 110,000 distinct CDR3 sequences, around 10% of which are singletons, and roughly 8% rests with the top ten. After removal of 3 bases from V and 1 base from J, the junction contained 4 bases not matched to a gene. The length of the CDR3 is 16 residues. CDR1 and CDR2 from the germline V gene are SGHDT and YYEEEE. Sequencing input: whole blood. The genes are TRBV5-6 and TRBJ1-1; 12 bases line up with TRBD1. This TCR came from an adult who was a healthcare worker with PCR-confirmed SARS-CoV-2 infection or an uninfected control (not recorded which). CDR3 protein: CASSWGTGGWNTEAFF. The CDR3 DNA sequence: TGTGCCAGCAGCTGGGGGACAGGGGGCTGGAACACTGAAGCTTTCTTT.